The 3 T cell receptor beta chains listed next were all sequenced from one sample in a study of cytomegalovirus exposure and HLA in healthy donors. This PCR relied on a set of 60 Vbeta primers and 13 Jbeta primers. Clones were read by immunoSEQ multiplex PCR, and TCRdb kept only the in-frame ones, dropping some. The table records 150,000 or so clones, 82% of them present only once. The sample comprised PBMCs. The receptors stem from a man aged 25 to 40 in good health and CMV-seropositive.

The genes are TRBV27 and TRBJ2-3, with 8 bases identical to TRBD2. The length of the CDR3 is 15 residues. CDR1 MNHEY and CDR2 SMNVEV come from the germline V gene (reference sequence). With V trimmed by 3 bases and J by 4 bases, 6 bases remained unmatched. The CDR3 DNA reads TGTGCCAGCAGTTTGACGGGAGGGCCAGCAGATACGCAGTATTTT. This sequence encodes CASSLTGGPADTQYF.

The V gene is TRBV5-1, the J gene TRBJ2-1, with TRBD1 matching over 9 bases. Germline assignment: CDR1 SGHRS and CDR2 YFSETQ. This CDR3 region has 15 residues. Trimming cost V 4 bases and J 8 bases; bases outside gene matches: 10. The CDR3 protein is CASSDRDRVAYEQFF. The DNA for the CDR3 is TGCGCCAGCAGCGACCGGGACAGGGTAGCGTATGAGCAGTTCTTC.

The chain is built from TRBV19 and TRBJ1-1; 10 bases are shared with TRBD1. The CDR3 has 14 residues. Germline V CDR1 and CDR2: LNHDA, SQIVND (reference sequence). V lost 5 bases and J lost 3; bases outside the gene matches: 3. In DNA, the CDR3 is TGTGCCAGTAGTTCCGGGACAGGGGACACTGAAGCTTTCTTT. This encodes CASSSGTGDTEAFF.